This TCR beta chain comes out of a study of early T cells in non-severe SARS-CoV-2 infection. Study-wide background: Sequencing of unsorted whole blood was done on bulk RNA, leaving chains unpaired.

Individual cDNA molecules received unique molecular identifiers during library preparation. One entry per CDR3 protein results from TCRdb running MiXCR on the 5' RACE reads. The data show 20,000 to 25,000 distinct CDR3 sequences, 4% to 5% seen once. General study results and limits: There was a bias toward anti-spike CD8 responses in VDJdb matching, which missed private and CD4 specificities.

Germline-derived CDR1 and CDR2 are ENHRY and SYGVKD. V was trimmed by 7 bases and J by 5 bases, leaving 17 bases between them. CDR3 size: 14 residues. This clonotype was counted at least ten times. Its cognate antigen is unknown. Sequences were obtained from whole blood. The V call is TRBV10-3, the J call TRBJ1-2; D is possibly TRBD1 (5 bases). The source of this sequence is an adult who was a healthcare worker with PCR-confirmed SARS-CoV-2 infection or an uninfected control (not recorded which). In DNA form, the CDR3 reads TGTGCCATCAACCGGGGGGACCCGTCTTATGGCTACACCTTC. Its translation: CAINRGDPSYGYTF.